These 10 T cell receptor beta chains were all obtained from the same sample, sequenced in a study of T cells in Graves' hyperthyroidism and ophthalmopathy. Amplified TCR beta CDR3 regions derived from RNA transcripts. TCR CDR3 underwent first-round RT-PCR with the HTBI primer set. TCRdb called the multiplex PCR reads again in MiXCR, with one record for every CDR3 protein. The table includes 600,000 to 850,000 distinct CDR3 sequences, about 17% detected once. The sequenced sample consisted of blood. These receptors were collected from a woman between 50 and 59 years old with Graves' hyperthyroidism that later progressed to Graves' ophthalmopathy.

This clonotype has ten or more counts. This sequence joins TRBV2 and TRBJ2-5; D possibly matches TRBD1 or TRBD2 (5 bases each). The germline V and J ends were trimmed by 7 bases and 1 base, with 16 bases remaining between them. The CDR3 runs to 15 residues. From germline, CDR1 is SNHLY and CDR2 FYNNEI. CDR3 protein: CASNPGPLSQETQYF. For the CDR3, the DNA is TGTGCCAGCAACCCGGGACCACTAAGCCAAGAGACCCAGTACTTC.

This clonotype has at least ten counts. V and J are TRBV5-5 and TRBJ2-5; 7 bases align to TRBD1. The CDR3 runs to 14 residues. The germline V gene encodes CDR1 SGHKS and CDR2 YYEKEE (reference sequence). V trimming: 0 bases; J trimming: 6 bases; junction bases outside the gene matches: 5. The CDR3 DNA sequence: TGTGCCAGCAGCTTGGGACAGGGAAGGAAGACCCAGTACTTC. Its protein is CASSLGQGRKTQYF.

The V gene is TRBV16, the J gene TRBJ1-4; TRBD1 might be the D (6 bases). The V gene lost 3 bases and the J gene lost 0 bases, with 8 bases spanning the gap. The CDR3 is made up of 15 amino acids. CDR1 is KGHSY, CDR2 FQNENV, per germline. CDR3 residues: CASSQRTATNEKLFF. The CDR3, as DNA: TGTGCCAGCAGCCAGAGGACAGCAACTAATGAAAAACTGTTTTTT.

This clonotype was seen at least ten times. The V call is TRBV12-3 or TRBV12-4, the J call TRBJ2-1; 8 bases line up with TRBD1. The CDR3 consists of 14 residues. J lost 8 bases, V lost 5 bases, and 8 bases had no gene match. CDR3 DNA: TGTGCCAGCAGTCTCGGACAGGGTGGGGATGAGCAGTTCTTC. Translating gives CASSLGQGGDEQFF.

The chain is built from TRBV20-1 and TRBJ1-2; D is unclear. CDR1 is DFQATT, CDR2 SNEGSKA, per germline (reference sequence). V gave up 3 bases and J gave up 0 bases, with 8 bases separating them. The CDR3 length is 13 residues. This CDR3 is CSASQETNYGYTF. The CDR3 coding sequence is TGCAGTGCTAGCCAGGAGACTAACTATGGCTACACCTTC.

The CDR3 DNA is TGTGCCAGCACCCTTGTTGGGACCCTAGGGGATCAGCCCCAGCATTTT. Encoded protein: CASTLVGTLGDQPQHF. The rearrangement joins TRBV6-1 to TRBJ1-5, with D perhaps TRBD1 (5 bases). Trimming shortened V by 7 bases and J by 5 bases, and 21 bases separated the two germline ends. The CDR3 extends over 16 amino acids. Per germline, CDR1 MNHNS and CDR2 SASEGT.

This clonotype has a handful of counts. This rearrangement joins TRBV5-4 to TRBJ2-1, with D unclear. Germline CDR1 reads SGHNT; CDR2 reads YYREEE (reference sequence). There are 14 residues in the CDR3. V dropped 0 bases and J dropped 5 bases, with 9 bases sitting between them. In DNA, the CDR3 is TGTGCCAGCAGCTTGGTTAAGGGTAACAATGAGCAGTTCTTC. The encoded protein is CASSLVKGNNEQFF.

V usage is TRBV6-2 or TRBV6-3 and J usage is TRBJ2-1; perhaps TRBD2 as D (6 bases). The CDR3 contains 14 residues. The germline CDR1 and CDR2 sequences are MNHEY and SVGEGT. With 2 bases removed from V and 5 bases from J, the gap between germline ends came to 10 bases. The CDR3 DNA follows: TGTGCCAGCAGTTACCTGGGACTGAACAATGAGCAGTTCTTC. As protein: CASSYLGLNNEQFF.

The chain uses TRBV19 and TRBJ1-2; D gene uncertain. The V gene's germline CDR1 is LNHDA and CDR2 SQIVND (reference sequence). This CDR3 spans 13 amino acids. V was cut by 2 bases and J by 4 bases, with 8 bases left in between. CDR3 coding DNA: TGTGCCAGTAGTATATCGTCAGTCTATGGCTACACCTTC. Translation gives CASSISSVYGYTF. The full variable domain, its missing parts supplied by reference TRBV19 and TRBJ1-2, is DGGITQSPKYLFRKEGQNVTLSCEQNLNHDAMYWYRQDPGQGLRLIYYSQIVNDFQKGDIAEGYSVSREKKESFPLTVTSAQKNPTAFYLCASSISSVYGYTFGSGTRLTVV.

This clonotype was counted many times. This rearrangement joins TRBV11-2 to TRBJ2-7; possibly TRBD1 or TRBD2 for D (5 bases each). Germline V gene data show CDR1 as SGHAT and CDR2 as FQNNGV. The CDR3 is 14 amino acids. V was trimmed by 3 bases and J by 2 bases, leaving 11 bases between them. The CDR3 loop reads CASSLGTVTYEQYF. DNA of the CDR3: TGTGCCAGCAGCTTGGGGACGGTTACCTACGAGCAGTACTTC.